The clone carrying this T cell receptor (beta chain) was seen a single time. This record comes from a study of blood T cell repertoires in COVID-19. The wider study: Sites in the United States, Italy and Spain provided acute and convalescent COVID-19 samples. T cells, B-cell-depleted T cells, or PBMCs supplied cDNA or gDNA.

The CDR3 has 14 amino acids. Between the trimmed V and J ends, which lost 0 bases and 6 bases, there was a span of 12 bases. Germline V gives CDR1 SGDLS, CDR2 YYNGEE. Assay: immunoSEQ multiplex PCR; the TCRdb copy retains only in-frame clones and omits some. The sample includes about 180,000 clones, about 83% of them seen just once. Sequencing was carried out using peripheral blood. The sequence came from a person aged 70 to 80 with COVID-19, enrolled during active disease. The chain is built from TRBV9 and TRBJ1-1, with no clear D. The CDR3 bases are TGTGCCAGCAGCGTAGCGTCAGGAAGGCCTGAAGCTTTCTTT. This translates into CASSVASGRPEAFF.